The subject of this entry is one T cell receptor beta chain. The antigen is unknown. This record comes from a study of OX40 agonist ivuxolimab in advanced cancers. About the study: Participants averaged approximately 60 years of age (range about 23 to 80) and were 82.7% male. Partial responses were recorded for three patients, including one with hepatocellular carcinoma and two with cutaneous melanoma. Anti-PD-1, anti-PD-L1 or anti-CTLA-4 therapy given earlier was allowed, and roughly 38% had some.

General study findings and limits: CD4+ and CD8+ T cells in blood underwent clonal expansion by week 6 at 0.1 to 3.0 mg/kg.

The CDR3 runs 15 residues. Between the trimmed V and J ends, which lost 11 bases and 8 bases, there was a span of 27 bases. The germline CDR1 and CDR2 sequences are MDHEN and SYDVKM. Sequenced by immunoSEQ multiplex PCR; TCRdb stores in-frame clones only, minus some. The sample yields some 74,000 clones, roughly 78% seen once. This rearrangement joins TRBV28 to TRBJ1-2; a weak D match, TRBD1 (5 bases). The origin of this receptor is an adult with an advanced solid tumor such as melanoma, head and neck, liver or kidney cancer. The sequenced sample was CD4+ or CD8+ T cells sorted from blood, obtained in a trial of the OX40 agonist ivuxolimab. This CDR3 is CAVRGVGSSPEGYTF. CDR3 sequence (DNA): TGTGCCGTACGGGGGGTAGGGTCTTCCCCTGAGGGCTACACCTTC.